Detailed here is one TCR beta chain. Its antigen remains unknown. The whole isolated RNA underwent reverse transcription, so sequencing captured expressed TCRB transcripts. Only in-frame clones appear in the TCRdb table, and some are missing; sequencing was by immunoSEQ multiplex PCR. The sample holds 85,000 to 110,000 clones; 25% to 35% are singletons and the top ten take about 0.49%. Per germline, CDR1 MDHEN and CDR2 SYDVKM. There are 16 residues in the CDR3. V shed 6 bases, J shed 4 bases, and the junction held 12 bases outside the gene matches. Sort purity for all populations was recorded as exceeding 98%. The sample comes from a study of beta chain features in type 1 diabetes. Study-wide findings and caveats: Type 1 diabetes patients showed a moderate but significant shortening of TCRB CDR3s in all four CD4+ subsets.

The V call is TRBV28, the J call TRBJ2-1; 7 bases agree with TRBD2. The receptor's source is a woman in her late teens or twenties with type 1 diabetes. Source material: central memory CD4+ T cells from blood. The CDR3 nucleotides read TGTGCCAGCAGCACTCTAAGGGCTAGCGGATACAATGAGCAGTTCTTC. Its translation is CASSTLRASGYNEQFF.